This TCR beta chain was retrieved from a study of T cell responses to AZD1222 COVID-19 vaccine. Study conclusions and caveats: Repertoire sampling happened only post peak T cell response. Variant regions that are unmutated are reportedly the target of nearly half of spike-specific TCRs.

This CDR3 comprises 12 residues. The germline V and J ends were trimmed by 6 bases and 5 bases, with 11 bases remaining between them. The V gene's germline CDR1 is MNHEY and CDR2 SMNVEV (reference sequence). Assay used: immunoSEQ multiplex PCR; TCRdb lists only in-frame clones, some missing. The sample lists some 96,000 clones, approximately 84% occurring once. Comments on this clone: The antigen is undetermined.

The input for sequencing was peripheral blood, taken 28 days after the second AZD1222 dose. This receptor was taken from an adult who received the AZD1222 COVID-19 vaccine. The rearrangement links TRBV27 to TRBJ2-7; D may be TRBD1 (5 bases). The CDR3 here is CASSHRRDEQYF. DNA for the CDR3: TGTGCCAGCAGCCACCGCAGGGACGAGCAGTACTTC.